Shown below are 15 T cell receptor beta chains from a single sample sequenced in a study of early T cells in non-severe SARS-CoV-2 infection. TCRdb re-derived calls from the 5' RACE reads in MiXCR, one entry per CDR3 protein. This table has 70,000 to 90,000 distinct CDR3 sequences, approximately 12% appearing once. The source material was whole blood. Source of these receptors: an adult who was a healthcare worker with PCR-confirmed SARS-CoV-2 infection or an uninfected control (not recorded which).

This clonotype has only a few counts. The chain uses TRBV6-2 or TRBV6-3 and TRBJ1-5; the D is unclear. The CDR3 loop spans 12 amino acids. Looked up from germline, CDR1 is MNHEY and CDR2 is SVGEGT. Between the trimmed V and J ends, which lost 2 bases and 3 bases, there was a span of 2 bases. CDR3 in DNA: TGTGCCAGCAGTTACGACAATCAGCCCCAGCATTTT. Its translation: CASSYDNQPQHF.

This chain connects TRBV6-1 to TRBJ2-5; TRBD1 agrees at 9 bases. Per germline, CDR1 MNHNS and CDR2 SASEGT. The CDR3 runs to 16 residues. The trim removed 10 bases at V and 1 base at J, leaving 13 bases unmatched. This chain's CDR3 is CAIKNRGQMFQETQYF. CDR3 in DNA: TGTGCCATCAAAAACAGGGGGCAAATGTTCCAAGAGACCCAGTACTTC.

This CDR3 is CASSATGYGYTF. DNA for the CDR3: TGTGCCAGCAGCGCAACAGGGTATGGCTACACCTTC. V and J are TRBV28 and TRBJ1-2; D possibly corresponds to TRBD1 (6 bases). V lost 6 bases to trimming and J lost 5 bases, with 10 bases between them. This CDR3 has 12 amino acids. Looked up from germline, CDR1 is MDHEN and CDR2 is SYDVKM.

The rearrangement joins TRBV2 to TRBJ2-7; D is perhaps TRBD1 (5 bases). CDR3 size: 13 residues. Germline V lookup: CDR1 SNHLY, CDR2 FYNNEI. V lost 6 bases and J 0 bases, leaving 9 bases between the germline ends. The CDR3 loop is CASSTDTSYEQYF. DNA for the CDR3: TGTGCCAGCAGCACGGACACCTCCTACGAGCAGTACTTC.

The genes are TRBV15 and TRBJ1-1, with D perhaps matching TRBD1 (5 bases). Trimming pared 0 bases from V and 10 bases from J, leaving 15 bases between. The germline V gene encodes CDR1 LNHNV and CDR2 YYDKDF (reference sequence). This CDR3 comprises 14 residues. The CDR3 bases are TGTGCCACCAGCAGAGATGAACGGGGGATAGGAGCTTTCTTT. It is translated as CATSRDERGIGAFF.

This clonotype was seen a handful of times. The chain joins TRBV29-1 to TRBJ2-7, with D possibly called TRBD1 or TRBD2 (5 bases each). V was cut by 3 bases and J by 6 bases, with 15 bases left in between. Per the germline V gene, CDR1 is SQVTM and CDR2 is ANQGSEA. The CDR3 contains 13 residues. DNA for the CDR3: TGCAGCGTTGACACCTCCACAGGAGGCGAGCAGTACTTC. Its translation: CSVDTSTGGEQYF.

This chain connects TRBV29-1 to TRBJ2-3; TRBD1 might be the D (5 bases). The CDR3 is made up of 13 amino acids. Trimming removed 7 bases from V and 7 bases from J, with 18 bases in between. CDR1 and CDR2 (germline): SQVTM, ANQGSEA. The DNA for the CDR3 is TGCAGCGCGGGCAAGACAGAAGGAAATACGCAGTATTTT. This gives the protein CSAGKTEGNTQYF.

The chain joins TRBV6-6 to TRBJ2-6; perhaps TRBD1 as D (6 bases). CDR3 length: 20 amino acids. V shed 0 bases and J shed 0 bases, with 18 bases lying between them. The germline V gene encodes CDR1 MNHNY and CDR2 SVGAGI (reference sequence). The CDR3 DNA reads as TGTGCCAGCAGTTACTCGCTGGTAGGGGACACCCTCTCTGGGGCCAACGTCCTGACTTTC. Protein product: CASSYSLVGDTLSGANVLTF.

The chain recombines TRBV6-1 with TRBJ2-4; D unresolved. The CDR3 has 14 amino acids. Germline V gene data show CDR1 as MNHNS and CDR2 as SASEGT. Trimming removed 3 bases from V and 0 bases from J, with 6 bases in between. In DNA, the CDR3 is TGTGCCAGCAGTGATATAGGAGCCAAAAACATTCAGTACTTC. Its protein is CASSDIGAKNIQYF.

This clonotype was recorded a few times. The rearrangement uses TRBV6-4 and TRBJ2-1, with D possibly TRBD2 on 6 matching bases. Per the germline V gene, CDR1 is MRHNA and CDR2 is SNTAGT. Trimming stripped 7 bases from V and 8 bases from J, with 12 bases between. The CDR3 is 12 residues long. As DNA, the CDR3 is TGTGCCAGCACCCCCGGGAGAGATGAGCAGTTCTTC. The encoded protein is CASTPGRDEQFF.

This chain joins TRBV28 and TRBJ2-7; D may match TRBD1 or TRBD2 (6 bases each). The CDR3 consists of 18 residues. V was shortened by 7 bases and J by 3 bases, with 28 bases between the two germline ends. CDR1 and CDR2 (germline): MDHEN, SYDVKM. Here the CDR3 reads CASIKGGAAINVNYEQYF. DNA of the CDR3: TGTGCCAGCATCAAGGGGGGAGCGGCAATTAATGTAAACTACGAGCAGTACTTC.

CDR3 amino acids: CASSPSGTVSNQPQHF. The CDR3 DNA reads as TGTGCCAGCAGCCCCTCAGGGACAGTTAGCAATCAGCCCCAGCATTTT. V is TRBV7-3 and J is TRBJ1-5; 7 nucleotides align to TRBD1. Per germline, CDR1 SGHTA and CDR2 FQGTGA. J was trimmed by 0 bases and V by 5 bases; bases with no gene match: 7. The CDR3 consists of 16 residues.

The V gene is TRBV2, the J gene TRBJ1-1, with TRBD1 matching over 9 bases. Germline lookup yields CDR1 SNHLY and CDR2 FYNNEI. The CDR3 covers 14 residues. Losses at the gene ends were 6 bases for V and 6 bases for J; bases not matched to a gene: 8. The CDR3 DNA follows: TGTGCCAGCAGGACACGGGACAGGGTGTCTGAAGCTTTCTTT. Its translation: CASRTRDRVSEAFF.

The V and J genes are TRBV10-3 and TRBJ2-7, with D possibly being TRBD2 (6 bases). Trimming cost V 3 bases and J 2 bases, with 11 bases left between them. Germline CDR1 is ENHRY and CDR2 is SYGVKD. CDR3 length: 14 residues. CDR3 nucleotides: TGTGCCATCAGTGATATCGGGGGACCCTACGAGCAGTACTTC. Its translation: CAISDIGGPYEQYF.

This rearrangement joins TRBV29-1 to TRBJ2-1, with 9 bases that match TRBD2. This CDR3 region has 16 residues. V was clipped by 3 bases and J by 1 base; unmatched bases: 7. The germline V gene has CDR1 SQVTM and CDR2 ANQGSEA. The CDR3 reads CSVEGASGMSYNEQFF. The CDR3 bases are TGCAGCGTTGAGGGGGCTAGCGGGATGTCCTACAATGAGCAGTTCTTC.